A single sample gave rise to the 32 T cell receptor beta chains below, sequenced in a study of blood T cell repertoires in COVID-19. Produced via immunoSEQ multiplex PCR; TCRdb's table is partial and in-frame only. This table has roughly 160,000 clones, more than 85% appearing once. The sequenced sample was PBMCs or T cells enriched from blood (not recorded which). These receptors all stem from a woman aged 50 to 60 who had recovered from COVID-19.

CDR3 sequence reads: CASSGTTPGRRHGYTF. Here the CDR3 DNA reads TGTGCCAGCAGCGGGACAACGCCGGGACGGCGGCATGGCTACACCTTC. The chain couples TRBV5-6 to TRBJ1-2; perhaps TRBD1 as D (6 bases). The length of the CDR3 is 16 residues. Germline V gene sequence: CDR1 SGHDT, CDR2 YYEEEE. The V and J ends lost 4 bases and 6 bases respectively, with 22 bases between them.

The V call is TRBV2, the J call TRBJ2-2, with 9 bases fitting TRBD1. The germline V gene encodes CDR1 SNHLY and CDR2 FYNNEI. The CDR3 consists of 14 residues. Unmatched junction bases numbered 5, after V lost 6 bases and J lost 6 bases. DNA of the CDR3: TGTGCCAGCAGGGACAGGGGCGTCGCCGGGGAGCTGTTTTTT. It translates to CASRDRGVAGELFF.

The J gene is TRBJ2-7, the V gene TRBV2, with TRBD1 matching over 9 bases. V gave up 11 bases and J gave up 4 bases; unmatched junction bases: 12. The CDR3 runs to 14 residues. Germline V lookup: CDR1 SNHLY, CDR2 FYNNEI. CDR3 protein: CASRVDRGGYEQYF. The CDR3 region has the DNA TGTGCCTCTCGGGTGGACAGGGGAGGTTACGAGCAGTACTTC.

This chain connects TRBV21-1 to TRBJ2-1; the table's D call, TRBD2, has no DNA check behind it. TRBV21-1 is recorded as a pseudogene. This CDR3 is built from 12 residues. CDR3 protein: CASSSTSDEQFF. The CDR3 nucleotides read TGTGCCAGCAGCAGTACTAGCGATGAGCAGTTCTTC.

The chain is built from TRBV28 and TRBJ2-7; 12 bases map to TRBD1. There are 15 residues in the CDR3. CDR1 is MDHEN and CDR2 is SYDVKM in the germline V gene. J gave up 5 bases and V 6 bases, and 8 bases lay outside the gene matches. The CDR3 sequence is CASRLRDRGQDEQYF. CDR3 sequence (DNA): TGTGCCAGCAGACTCCGGGACAGGGGGCAGGACGAGCAGTACTTC.

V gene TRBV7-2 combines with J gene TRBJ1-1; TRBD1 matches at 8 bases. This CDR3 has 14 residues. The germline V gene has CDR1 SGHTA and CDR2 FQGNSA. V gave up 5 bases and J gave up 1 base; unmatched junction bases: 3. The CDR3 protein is CASSLDRANTEAFF. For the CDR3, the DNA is TGTGCCAGCAGCCTGGACAGGGCGAACACTGAAGCTTTCTTT.

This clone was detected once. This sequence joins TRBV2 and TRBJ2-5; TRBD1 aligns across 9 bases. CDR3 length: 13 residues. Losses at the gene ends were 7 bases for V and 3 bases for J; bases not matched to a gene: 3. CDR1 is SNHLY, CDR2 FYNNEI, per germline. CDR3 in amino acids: CASNRDREETQYF. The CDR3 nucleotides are TGTGCCAGCAACCGGGACAGGGAAGAGACCCAGTACTTC. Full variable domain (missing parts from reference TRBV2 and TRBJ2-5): EPEVTQTPSHQVTQMGQEVILRCVPISNHLYFYWYRQILGQKVEFLVSFYNNEISEKSEIFDDQFSVERPDGSNFTLKIRSTKLEDSAMYFCASNRDREETQYFGPGTRLLVL.

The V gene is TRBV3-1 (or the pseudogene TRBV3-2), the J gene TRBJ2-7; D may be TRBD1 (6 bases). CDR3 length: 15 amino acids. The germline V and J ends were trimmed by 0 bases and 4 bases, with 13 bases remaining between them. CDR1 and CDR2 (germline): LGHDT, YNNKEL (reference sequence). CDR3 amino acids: CASSQDNLRGYEQYF. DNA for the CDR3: TGTGCCAGCAGCCAAGATAACTTGAGGGGGTACGAGCAGTACTTC.

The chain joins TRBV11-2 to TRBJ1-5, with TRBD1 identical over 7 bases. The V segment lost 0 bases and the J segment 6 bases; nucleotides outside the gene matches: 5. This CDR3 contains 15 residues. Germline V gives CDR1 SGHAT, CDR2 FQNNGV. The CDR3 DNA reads TGTGCCAGCAGCTTAGATGGGACAGTTAGTCAGCCCCAGCATTTT. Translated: CASSLDGTVSQPQHF.

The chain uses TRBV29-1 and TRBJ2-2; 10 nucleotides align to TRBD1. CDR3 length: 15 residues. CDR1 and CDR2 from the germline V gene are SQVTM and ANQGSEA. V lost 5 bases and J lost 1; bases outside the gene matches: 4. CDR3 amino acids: CSVSTGGKNTGELFF. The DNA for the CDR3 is TGCAGCGTTTCGACAGGGGGCAAGAACACCGGGGAGCTGTTTTTT.

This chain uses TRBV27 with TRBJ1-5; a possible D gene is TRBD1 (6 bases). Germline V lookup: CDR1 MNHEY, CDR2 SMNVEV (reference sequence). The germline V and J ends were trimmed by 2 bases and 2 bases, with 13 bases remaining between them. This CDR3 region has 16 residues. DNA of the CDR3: TGTGCCAGCAGTTTACAGGGGCGCCGGGGCAATCAGCCCCAGCATTTT. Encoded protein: CASSLQGRRGNQPQHF.

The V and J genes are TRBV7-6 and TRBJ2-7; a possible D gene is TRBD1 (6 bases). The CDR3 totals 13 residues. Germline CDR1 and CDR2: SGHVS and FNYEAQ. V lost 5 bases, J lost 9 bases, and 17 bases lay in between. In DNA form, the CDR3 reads TGTGCCAGCAGCCTCCTGGACAGAAGCGGGCAGTACTTC. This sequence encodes CASSLLDRSGQYF. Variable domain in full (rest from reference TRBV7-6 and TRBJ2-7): GAGVSQSPRYKVTKRGQDVALRCDPISGHVSLYWYRQALGQGPEFLTYFNYEAQQDKSGLPNDRFSAERPEGSISTLTIQRTEQRDSAMYRCASSLLDRSGQYFGPGTRLTVT.

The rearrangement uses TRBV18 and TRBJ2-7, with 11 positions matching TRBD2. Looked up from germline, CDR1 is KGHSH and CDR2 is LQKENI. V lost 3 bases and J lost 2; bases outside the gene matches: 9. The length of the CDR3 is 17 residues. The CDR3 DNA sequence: TGTGCCAGCTCACCTCCGGGGACTAGCGGAGGTACCTACGAGCAGTACTTC. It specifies CASSPPGTSGGTYEQYF.

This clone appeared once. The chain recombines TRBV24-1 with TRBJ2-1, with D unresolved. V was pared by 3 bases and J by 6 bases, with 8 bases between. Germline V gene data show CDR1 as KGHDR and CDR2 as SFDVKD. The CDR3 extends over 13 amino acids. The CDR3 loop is CATSDGGLNEQFF. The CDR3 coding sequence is TGTGCCACCAGTGATGGTGGGCTCAATGAGCAGTTCTTC.

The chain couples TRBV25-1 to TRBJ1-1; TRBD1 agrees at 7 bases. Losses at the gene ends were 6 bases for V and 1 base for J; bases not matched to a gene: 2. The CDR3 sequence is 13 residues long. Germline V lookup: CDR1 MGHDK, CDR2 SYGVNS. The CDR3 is CASSRQGNTEAFF. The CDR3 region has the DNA TGTGCCAGCAGCCGACAGGGGAACACTGAAGCTTTCTTT.

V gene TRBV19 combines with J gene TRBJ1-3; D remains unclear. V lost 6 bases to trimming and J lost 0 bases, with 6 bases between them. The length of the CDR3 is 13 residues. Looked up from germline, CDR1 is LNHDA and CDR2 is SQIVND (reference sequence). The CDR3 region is CASRRASGNTIYF. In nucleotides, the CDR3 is TGTGCCAGTAGGCGGGCCTCTGGAAACACCATATATTTT.

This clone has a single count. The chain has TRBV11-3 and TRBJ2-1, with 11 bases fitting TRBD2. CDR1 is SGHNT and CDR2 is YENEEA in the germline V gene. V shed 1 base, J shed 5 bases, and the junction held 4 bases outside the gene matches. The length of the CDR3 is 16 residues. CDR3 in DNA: TGTGCCAGCAGCTTAGGTAGCGGGAGGGCCGACAATGAGCAGTTCTTC. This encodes CASSLGSGRADNEQFF. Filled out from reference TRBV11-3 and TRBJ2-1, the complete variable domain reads EAGVVQSPRYKIIEKKQPVAFWCNPISGHNTLYWYLQNLGQGPELLIRYENEEAVDDSQLPKDRFSAERLKGVDSTLKIQPAELGDSAVYLCASSLGSGRADNEQFFGPGTRLTVL.

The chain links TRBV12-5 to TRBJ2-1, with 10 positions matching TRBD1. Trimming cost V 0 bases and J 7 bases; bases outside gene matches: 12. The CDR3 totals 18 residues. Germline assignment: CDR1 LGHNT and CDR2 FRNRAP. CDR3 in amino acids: CASGLVRYGTGAVNEQFF. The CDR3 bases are TGTGCTAGTGGTTTGGTACGGTATGGGACAGGGGCCGTTAATGAGCAGTTCTTC.

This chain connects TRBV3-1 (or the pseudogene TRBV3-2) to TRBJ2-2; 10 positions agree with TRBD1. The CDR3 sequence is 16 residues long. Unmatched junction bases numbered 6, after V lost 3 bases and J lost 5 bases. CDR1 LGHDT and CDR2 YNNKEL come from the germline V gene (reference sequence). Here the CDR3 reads CASSQRDRGRTGELFF. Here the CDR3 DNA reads TGTGCCAGCAGCCAGAGGGACAGGGGCAGGACCGGGGAGCTGTTTTTT.

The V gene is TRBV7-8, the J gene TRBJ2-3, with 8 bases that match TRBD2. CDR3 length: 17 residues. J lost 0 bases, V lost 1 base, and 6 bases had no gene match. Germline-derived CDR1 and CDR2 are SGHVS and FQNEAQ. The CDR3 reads CASSLGRLAPSTDTQYF. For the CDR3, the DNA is TGTGCCAGCAGCTTAGGGCGACTAGCGCCAAGCACAGATACGCAGTATTTT.

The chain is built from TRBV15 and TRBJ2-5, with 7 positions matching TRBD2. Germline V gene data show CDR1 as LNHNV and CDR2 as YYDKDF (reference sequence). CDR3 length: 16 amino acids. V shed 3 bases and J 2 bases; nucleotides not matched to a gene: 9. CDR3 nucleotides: TGTGCCACCAGCAGTGGAGGGAGGGGTCTTCAAGAGACCCAGTACTTC. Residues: CATSSGGRGLQETQYF.

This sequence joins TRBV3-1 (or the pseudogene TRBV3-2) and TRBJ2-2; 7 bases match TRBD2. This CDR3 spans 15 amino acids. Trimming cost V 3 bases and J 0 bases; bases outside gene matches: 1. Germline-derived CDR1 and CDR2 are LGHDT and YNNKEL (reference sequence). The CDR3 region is CASSQLAANTGELFF. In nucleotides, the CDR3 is TGTGCCAGCAGCCAGCTAGCGGCGAACACCGGGGAGCTGTTTTTT.

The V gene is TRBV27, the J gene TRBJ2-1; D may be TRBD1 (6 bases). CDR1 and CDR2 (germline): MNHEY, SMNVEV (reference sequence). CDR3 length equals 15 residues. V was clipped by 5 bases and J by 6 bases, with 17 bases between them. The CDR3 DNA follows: TGTGCCAGCAGTCCCTCCCTCGGACAGATCAATGAGCAGTTCTTC. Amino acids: CASSPSLGQINEQFF.

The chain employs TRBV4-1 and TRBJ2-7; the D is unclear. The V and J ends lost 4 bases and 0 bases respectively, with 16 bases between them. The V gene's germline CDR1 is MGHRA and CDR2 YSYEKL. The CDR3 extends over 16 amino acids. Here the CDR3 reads CASSPSGQISSYEQYF. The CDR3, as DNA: TGCGCCAGCAGCCCCTCTGGGCAGATTAGCTCCTACGAGCAGTACTTC.

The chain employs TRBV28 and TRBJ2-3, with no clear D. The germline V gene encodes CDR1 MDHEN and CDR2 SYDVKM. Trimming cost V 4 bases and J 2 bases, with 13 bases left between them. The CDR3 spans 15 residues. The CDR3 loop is CASSYVGGSTDTQYF. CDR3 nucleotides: TGTGCCAGCAGTTATGTCGGCGGATCCACAGATACGCAGTATTTT.

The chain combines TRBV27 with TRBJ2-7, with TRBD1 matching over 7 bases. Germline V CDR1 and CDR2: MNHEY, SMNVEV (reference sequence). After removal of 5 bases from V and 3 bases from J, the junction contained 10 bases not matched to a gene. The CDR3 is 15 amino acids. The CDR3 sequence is CASSPVQGSGYEQYF. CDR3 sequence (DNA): TGTGCCAGCAGTCCGGTACAGGGGTCTGGCTACGAGCAGTACTTC.

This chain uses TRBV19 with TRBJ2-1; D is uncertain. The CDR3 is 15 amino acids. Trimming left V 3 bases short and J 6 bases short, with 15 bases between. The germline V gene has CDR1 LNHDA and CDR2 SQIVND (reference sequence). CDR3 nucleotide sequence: TGTGCCAGTAGTATTGTGATCTCCTACAGCAATGAGCAGTTCTTC. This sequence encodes CASSIVISYSNEQFF.

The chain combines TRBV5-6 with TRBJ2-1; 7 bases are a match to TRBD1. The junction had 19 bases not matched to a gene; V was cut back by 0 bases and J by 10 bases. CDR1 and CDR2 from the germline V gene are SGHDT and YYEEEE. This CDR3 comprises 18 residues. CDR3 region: CASSLVTTGVLGVREQFF. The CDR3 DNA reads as TGTGCCAGCAGCTTGGTTACAACAGGGGTACTAGGAGTTCGGGAGCAGTTCTTC.

The CDR3 loop is CAWSSGQGLSPLHF. The DNA of the CDR3 is TGTGCCTGGAGCTCGGGACAGGGGCTCTCACCCCTCCACTTT. This chain links TRBV30 with TRBJ1-6; 10 nucleotides match TRBD1. Germline CDR1 GTSNPN, CDR2 SVGIG (reference sequence). Germline trimming cut 3 bases from V and 10 bases from J; bases unmatched to any gene: 6. CDR3 size: 14 residues.

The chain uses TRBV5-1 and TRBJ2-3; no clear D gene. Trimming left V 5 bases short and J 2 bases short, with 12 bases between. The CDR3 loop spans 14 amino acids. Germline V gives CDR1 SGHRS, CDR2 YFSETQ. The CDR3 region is CASRPGYTTDTQYF. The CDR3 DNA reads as TGCGCCAGCAGGCCGGGTTATACCACAGATACGCAGTATTTT.

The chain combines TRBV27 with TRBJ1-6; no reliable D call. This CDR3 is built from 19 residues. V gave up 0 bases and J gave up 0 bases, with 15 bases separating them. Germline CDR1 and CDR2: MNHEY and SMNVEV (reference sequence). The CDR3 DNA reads TGTGCCAGCAGTTTATCATTTGGAGTTGGAAGCTCCTATAATTCACCCCTCCACTTT. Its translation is CASSLSFGVGSSYNSPLHF.

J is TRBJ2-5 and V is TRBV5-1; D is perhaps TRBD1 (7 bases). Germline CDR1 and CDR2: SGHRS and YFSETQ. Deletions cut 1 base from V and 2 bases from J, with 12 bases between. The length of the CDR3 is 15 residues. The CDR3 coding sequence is TGCGCCAGCAGCTTGCAGGCGGGACAGCAAGAGACCCAGTACTTC. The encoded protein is CASSLQAGQQETQYF.